This T cell receptor beta chain was documented in a study of blood T cell repertoires in COVID-19. In the study overall: PBMCs, B-cell-depleted T cells, or T cells provided the cDNA or gDNA that made up the material.

The protocol was immunoSEQ multiplex PCR, while the TCRdb copy is restricted to in-frame clones and leaves out a portion. The sample consists of under 300,000 clones, 85% to 90% of them appearing once. All enrollees were roughly 18 to 95 years old and from 25 or so US areas. The source is a woman aged 18-35 years who had recovered from COVID-19. Sequences were obtained from PBMCs or T cells enriched from blood (not recorded which).

This CDR3 reads CSVAGTGGDEKLFF. The CDR3, as DNA: TGCAGCGTCGCAGGGACAGGGGGCGATGAAAAACTGTTTTTT. The chain couples TRBV29-1 to TRBJ1-4; 12 bases fit TRBD1. The trim removed 6 bases at V and 6 bases at J, leaving 5 bases unmatched. Germline CDR1 SQVTM, CDR2 ANQGSEA. CDR3 length: 14 residues.